This T cell receptor beta chain stems from a study of T cell repertoires in cytomegalovirus infection. Turning to the study itself: Public TCR beta signature analysis indicated the presence of both CMV infection and matching HLA type. Whole-study findings and limits: CMV carriers with the relevant HLA were identified by cumulative public TCR beta family frequency. The ex vivo response showed dominance by HLA-C-restricted CMV-specific TCR beta clonotypes.

A note on this clonotype: Antigen unknown.

The CDR3 totals 16 residues. V lost 2 bases and J 0 bases, leaving 13 bases between the germline ends. Germline V gene sequence: CDR1 MNHNY, CDR2 SVGAGI (reference sequence). TCRdb re-called the reads through MiXCR, storing one row per CDR3 protein. The data contain hundreds of thousands of distinct CDR3 sequences, about 29% of them singletons. The chain carries TRBV6-6 and TRBJ1-1, with D perhaps TRBD1 (5 bases). The sequencing used cultured PBMCs, collected from culture after CMV antigen stimulation. This receptor was taken from a human donor in good health (CMV status not recorded). Some clones in this sample may be carry-over from other donors' samples. CDR3 bases: TGTGCCAGCAGTTACGCGCCCGACAGACTGAACACTGAAGCTTTCTTT. Protein sequence: CASSYAPDRLNTEAFF.